This T cell receptor (beta chain) was observed in a study of blood T cell repertoires in COVID-19. Background on the study: Acute-phase and convalescent COVID-19 samples originated in the United States, Italy and Spain. PBMCs, B-cell-depleted T cells, or T cells provided the cDNA or gDNA that made up the material.

The CDR3 is made up of 15 amino acids. J was trimmed by 1 base and V by 1 base; bases with no gene match: 1. Per germline, CDR1 LNHDA and CDR2 SQIVND (reference sequence). As originally analysed: Reference gene primer amplification gave nucleated cell count estimates. Here immunoSEQ multiplex PCR was the method, and the copy in TCRdb shows in-frame clones only, minus some. V, J and clone size reflect that table, while D and trimming were determined from the DNA. The sample holds about 15,000 clones, 86% seen once. The source material was peripheral blood. V and J are TRBV19 and TRBJ2-1; 7 bases agree with TRBD1. The clonotype comes from a man aged 60-69 years with acute or convalescent COVID-19. The CDR3 region is CASSIVQGSYNEQFF. The CDR3, as DNA: TGTGCCAGTAGTATAGTACAGGGGTCCTACAATGAGCAGTTCTTC.